This TCR beta chain was identified in a study of human versus mouse CDR3 diversity and MHC coevolution. Whole-study context: Reported immunoSEQ sensitivity was one in 200,000 T cells, with reduced amplification bias.

Study-wide points: Most of the three human donors had the lowest clonal inequality. Human T cells were selected on about 6 MHC II alleles.

The V gene lost 5 bases and the J gene lost 9 bases, with 19 bases spanning the gap. The CDR3 consists of 13 residues. Germline V gene lookup returns CDR1 GTSNPN and CDR2 SVGIG (reference sequence). Cells were CD45RO-negative CD62L-positive naive CD4 T cells sorted from PBMCs. Data came from immunoSEQ multiplex PCR; TCRdb stores just in-frame clones and leaves some out. The sample lists about 83,000 clones, 85% to 95% occurring once. This clone showed up just once. The antigen is undetermined. Sequenced input: naive CD4+ T cells from blood. The sample's subset: CD45RO-negative CD62L-positive naive CD4 T cells. The V call is TRBV30, the J call TRBJ2-5, with D tentatively TRBD2 (5 bases). This TCR derives from a person between 25 and 75 years old in good health. The CDR3 sequence is CAWARLGQEAQYF. CDR3 DNA sequence: TGTGCCTGGGCAAGGCTAGGGCAGGAGGCCCAGTACTTC. The full variable domain, its missing parts supplied by reference TRBV30 and TRBJ2-5, is SQTIHQWPATLVQPVGSPLSLECTVEGTSNPNLYWYRQAAGRGLQLLFYSVGIGQISSEVPQNLSASRPQDRQFILSSKKLLLSDSGFYLCAWARLGQEAQYFGPGTRLLVL.